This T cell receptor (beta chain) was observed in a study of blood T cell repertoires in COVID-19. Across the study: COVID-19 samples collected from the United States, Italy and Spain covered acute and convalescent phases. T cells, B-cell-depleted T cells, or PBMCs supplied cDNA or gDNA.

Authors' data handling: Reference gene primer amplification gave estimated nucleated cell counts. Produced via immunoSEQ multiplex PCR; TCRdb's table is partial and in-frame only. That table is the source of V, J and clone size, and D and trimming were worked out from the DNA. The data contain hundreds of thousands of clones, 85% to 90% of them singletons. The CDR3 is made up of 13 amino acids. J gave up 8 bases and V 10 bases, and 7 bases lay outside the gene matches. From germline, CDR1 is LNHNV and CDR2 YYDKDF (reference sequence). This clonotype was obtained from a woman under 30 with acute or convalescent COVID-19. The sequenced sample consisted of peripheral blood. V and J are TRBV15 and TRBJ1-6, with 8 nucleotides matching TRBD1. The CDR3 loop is CASGQGLDSPLHF. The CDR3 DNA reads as TGTGCCAGCGGACAGGGTCTCGATTCACCCCTCCACTTT.